Below are 16 T cell receptor beta chains sequenced from a single sample in a study of cytomegalovirus exposure and HLA in healthy donors. The table came from immunoSEQ multiplex PCR; TCRdb's copy has only in-frame clones and leaves some out. Of some 170,000 clones in the sample, around nine tenths were seen once. Sequencing was performed on PBMCs. Every receptor here comes from a man aged 18 to 29 in good health and CMV-seropositive.

V is TRBV7-8 and J is TRBJ2-1; D is uncertain. Germline V lookup: CDR1 SGHVS, CDR2 FQNEAQ. This CDR3 is built from 15 residues. V lost 1 base, J lost 3 bases, and 10 bases lay in between. CDR3 loop: CASSLGSPVYNEQFF. CDR3 DNA sequence: TGTGCCAGCAGCTTAGGGAGCCCAGTCTACAATGAGCAGTTCTTC.

This clone appeared a single time. The rearrangement uses TRBV9 and TRBJ1-1, with no clear D. Germline V gene sequence: CDR1 SGDLS, CDR2 YYNGEE. This CDR3 comprises 13 residues. Trimming took 2 bases from V and 3 from J, leaving 8 bases between them. In DNA, the CDR3 is TGTGCCAGCAGCGTTAGTTCGTACACTGAAGCTTTCTTT. Encoded protein: CASSVSSYTEAFF.

The V gene is TRBV11-2, the J gene TRBJ2-3, with 7 bases lining up with TRBD1. The CDR3 spans 16 residues. Germline V lookup: CDR1 SGHAT, CDR2 FQNNGV. Trimming took 1 base from V and 1 from J; bases not matched to a gene: 5. CDR3 sequence: CASSLGYRGGTDTQYF. CDR3 nucleotides: TGTGCCAGCAGCTTAGGATACAGGGGTGGCACAGATACGCAGTATTTT.

The chain links TRBV28 to TRBJ1-5, with TRBD1 matching over 10 bases. This CDR3 has 21 amino acids. The germline V gene has CDR1 MDHEN and CDR2 SYDVKM. V shed 3 bases and J 2 bases; nucleotides not matched to a gene: 19. CDR3 DNA: TGTGCCAGCAGTTTTCTCCGGGACAGGGGTACCTATATAGAGGGCAATCAGCCCCAGCATTTT. Protein sequence: CASSFLRDRGTYIEGNQPQHF.

This clone was picked up one time. The J gene is TRBJ2-2, the V gene TRBV10-2, with unresolved D. The CDR3 has 10 amino acids. Germline assignment: CDR1 WSHSY and CDR2 SAAADI. V was trimmed by 7 bases and J by 7 bases, leaving 4 bases between them. Written as DNA, the CDR3 is TGCGCCAGCACAGGCGGGGAGCTGTTTTTT. It translates to CASTGGELFF.

The CDR3 protein is CSVGQSGKEYF. The CDR3 nucleotides are TGCAGCGTAGGACAGTCCGGGAAGGAGTACTTC. The V and J genes are TRBV29-1 and TRBJ2-7; TRBD1 might be the D (6 bases). The CDR3 spans 11 residues. CDR1 is SQVTM and CDR2 is ANQGSEA in the germline V gene. Trimming took 6 bases from V and 11 from J, leaving 17 bases between them.

The sample holds one count of this clone. The chain couples TRBV5-4 to TRBJ1-3, with a weak D call TRBD1 (5 bases). The length of the CDR3 is 14 residues. Trimming cost V 4 bases and J 0 bases, with 8 bases left between them. Germline loops: CDR1 SGHNT, CDR2 YYREEE (reference sequence). DNA of the CDR3: TGTGCCAGCAGCCTCCAGGGCTCTGGAAACACCATATATTTT. Protein: CASSLQGSGNTIYF.

The chain employs TRBV27 and TRBJ2-7; D ambiguous. The CDR3 length is 13 residues. Trimming shortened V by 3 bases and J by 0 bases, and 6 bases separated the two germline ends. Germline CDR1 and CDR2: MNHEY and SMNVEV (reference sequence). The CDR3 DNA reads TGTGCCAGCAGTTTGCAGGCCTCCTACGAGCAGTACTTC. Translated, it gives CASSLQASYEQYF.

CDR3 sequence reads: CASSSVEGQGHEQYF. The CDR3 DNA is TGTGCCAGCAGCTCGGTAGAGGGACAGGGCCACGAGCAGTACTTC. The chain recombines TRBV11-3 with TRBJ2-7; 9 bases are a match to TRBD1. Germline CDR1 is SGHNT and CDR2 is YENEEA. The V and J ends lost 4 bases and 5 bases, in that order; junction bases with no gene match: 9. The CDR3 consists of 15 residues.

The chain links TRBV19 to TRBJ2-2; 9 nucleotides match TRBD2. Trimming cost V 6 bases and J 0 bases; bases outside gene matches: 2. Per germline, CDR1 LNHDA and CDR2 SQIVND (reference sequence). The CDR3 runs to 15 residues. CDR3: CASSKRGANTGELFF. The CDR3 nucleotides read TGTGCCAGTAGCAAGCGGGGGGCGAACACCGGGGAGCTGTTTTTT. The full variable domain, completed using reference TRBV19 and TRBJ2-2, is DGGITQSPKYLFRKEGQNVTLSCEQNLNHDAMYWYRQDPGQGLRLIYYSQIVNDFQKGDIAEGYSVSREKKESFPLTVTSAQKNPTAFYLCASSKRGANTGELFFGEGSRLTVL.

The CDR3 sequence is CASSTGTSYNEQFF. The CDR3 region has the DNA TGTGCCAGCAGTACGGGGACTAGCTACAATGAGCAGTTCTTC. This chain connects TRBV6-5 to TRBJ2-1, with 8 bases aligning to TRBD2. The CDR3 consists of 14 residues. Per the germline V gene, CDR1 is MNHEY and CDR2 is SVGAGI. Trimming at V came to 5 bases and at J to 3 bases, leaving 3 bases not matched to a gene.

The rearrangement links TRBV2 to TRBJ1-4, with D unclear. There are 13 residues in the CDR3. Germline V lookup: CDR1 SNHLY, CDR2 FYNNEI. V was trimmed by 7 bases and J by 4 bases, leaving 10 bases between them. CDR3 nucleotide sequence: TGTGCCAGCACTGAGGGCCTTAATGAAAAACTGTTTTTT. This sequence encodes CASTEGLNEKLFF.

This sequence joins TRBV29-1 and TRBJ1-1, with 7 bases aligning to TRBD1. CDR1 is SQVTM, CDR2 ANQGSEA, per germline. V gave up 7 bases and J gave up 3 bases; unmatched junction bases: 8. The CDR3 runs 13 residues. CDR3 loop: CSAATGKDTEAFF. CDR3 DNA: TGCAGCGCCGCGACAGGGAAGGACACTGAAGCTTTCTTT.

The V call is TRBV14, the J call TRBJ2-7; TRBD1 is a possible D gene (5 bases). V gave up 4 bases and J gave up 2 bases, with 9 bases separating them. Germline CDR1 reads SGHDN; CDR2 reads FVKESK. This CDR3 is built from 13 residues. CDR3 amino acids: CASSPDSPYEQYF. The CDR3 nucleotides are TGTGCCAGCAGCCCTGACAGTCCCTACGAGCAGTACTTC.

The chain joins TRBV29-1 to TRBJ2-3; TRBD2 might be the D (6 bases). V dropped 8 bases and J dropped 1 base, with 16 bases sitting between them. This CDR3 has 14 amino acids. Germline values: CDR1 SQVTM, CDR2 ANQGSEA. CDR3: CSSWWGVGTDTQYF. CDR3 sequence (DNA): TGCAGCTCGTGGTGGGGGGTTGGCACAGATACGCAGTATTTT.

The rearrangement joins TRBV11-3 to TRBJ1-1, with D possibly matching TRBD1 (6 bases). The germline V gene encodes CDR1 SGHNT and CDR2 YENEEA. V gave up 4 bases and J gave up 0 bases, with 12 bases separating them. This CDR3 is built from 15 residues. The CDR3 loop is CASSYSGDMNTEAFF. For the CDR3, the DNA is TGTGCCAGCAGCTACTCAGGGGACATGAACACTGAAGCTTTCTTT.